The 23 T cell receptor beta chains reported below all come from one sample, sequenced in a study of cytomegalovirus exposure and HLA in healthy donors. The PCR had 60 Vbeta and 13 Jbeta primers. Measured with immunoSEQ multiplex PCR; TCRdb has only the in-frame clones, and not every one. The sample lists 110,000 or so clones, over 9.5% occurring once. Sequencing input: PBMCs. The receptors were gathered from a man aged 40-50 years in good health and CMV-seropositive.

This clone has just a few counts. The V gene is TRBV7-3, the J gene TRBJ2-3, with 9 bases matching TRBD1. This CDR3 is 16 amino acids long. Germline-derived CDR1 and CDR2 are SGHTA and FQGTGA. Germline trimming cut 5 bases from V and 1 base from J; bases unmatched to any gene: 7. The CDR3 loop reads CASSQQGARGTDTQYF. In DNA form, the CDR3 reads TGTGCCAGCAGCCAACAGGGGGCGCGGGGCACAGATACGCAGTATTTT.

The gene calls are TRBV7-9 and TRBJ1-5; a weak D match, TRBD1 (6 bases). CDR3 length: 16 residues. Between the trimmed V and J ends, which lost 5 bases and 1 base, there was a span of 15 bases. CDR1 SEHNR and CDR2 FQNEAQ come from the germline V gene (reference sequence). The CDR3 DNA reads as TGTGCCAGCAGCCCAACACAGGGTAGGAGCAATCAGCCCCAGCATTTT. Its translation: CASSPTQGRSNQPQHF.

The chain links TRBV18 to TRBJ2-2; D call uncertain. Per the germline V gene, CDR1 is KGHSH and CDR2 is LQKENI. This CDR3 spans 15 amino acids. Trimming left V 3 bases short and J 3 bases short, with 11 bases between. The CDR3 reads CASSPLGSDTGELFF. Here the CDR3 DNA reads TGTGCCAGCTCACCCCTAGGCTCCGACACCGGGGAGCTGTTTTTT.

CDR3 DNA sequence: TGTGCCAGCCAACTAGGGCCGGAGGGGACCCAGTACTTC. It yields the protein CASQLGPEGTQYF. The chain carries TRBV7-2 and TRBJ2-5; D may be TRBD2 (6 bases). Trimming took 8 bases from V and 7 from J, leaving 17 bases between them. Per the germline V gene, CDR1 is SGHTA and CDR2 is FQGNSA. The CDR3 is 13 amino acids.

The J gene is TRBJ2-1, the V gene TRBV7-6; D not certain. The CDR3 loop spans 12 amino acids. Germline V gene sequence: CDR1 SGHVS, CDR2 FNYEAQ. The V and J ends lost 0 bases and 5 bases respectively, with 2 bases between them. CDR3 region: CASSLADNEQFF. CDR3 DNA: TGTGCCAGCAGCTTAGCCGACAATGAGCAGTTCTTC.

The rearrangement joins TRBV2 to TRBJ2-2; 10 nucleotides line up with TRBD1. CDR3 length: 14 amino acids. Losses at the gene ends were 7 bases for V and 6 bases for J; bases not matched to a gene: 5. Germline loops: CDR1 SNHLY, CDR2 FYNNEI. CDR3 in amino acids: CASKGQGVAGELFF. CDR3 sequence (DNA): TGTGCCAGCAAAGGACAGGGGGTTGCCGGGGAGCTGTTTTTT.

CDR3 DNA sequence: TGTGCCAGCAGCTTGGTTGTGGGAGGGACCCCCTACGAGCAGTACTTC. It is translated as CASSLVVGGTPYEQYF. This sequence joins TRBV5-4 and TRBJ2-7; 7 bases fit TRBD2. The germline V gene has CDR1 SGHNT and CDR2 YYREEE (reference sequence). V dropped 0 bases and J dropped 2; count of bases not matched to a gene: 8. The CDR3 is 16 amino acids.

This clone appeared a few times. V is TRBV9 and J is TRBJ1-4; 9 bases match TRBD1. Germline CDR1 reads SGDLS; CDR2 reads YYNGEE. V lost 4 bases, J lost 14 bases, and 9 bases stayed unmatched. The CDR3 has 13 amino acids. The CDR3 sequence is CASSLTGTGSLFF. The CDR3 DNA reads as TGTGCCAGCAGCCTCACCGGGACAGGGTCTCTGTTTTTT. The full variable domain, with the rest looked up from reference TRBV9 and TRBJ1-4, is DSGVTQTPKHLITATGQRVTLRCSPRSGDLSVYWYQQSLDQGLQFLIQYYNGEERAKGNILERFSAQQFPDLHSELNLSSLELGDSALYFCASSLTGTGSLFFGSGTQLSVL.

V usage is TRBV11-3 and J usage is TRBJ2-1; no definite D call. This CDR3 is 13 amino acids long. The germline V and J ends were trimmed by 4 bases and 6 bases, with 10 bases remaining between them. The germline V gene encodes CDR1 SGHNT and CDR2 YENEEA. DNA for the CDR3: TGTGCCAGCAGCTCCCCCCTCTCCAATGAGCAGTTCTTC. Residues: CASSSPLSNEQFF.

The V call is TRBV27, the J call TRBJ2-1, with D perhaps TRBD1 (6 bases). The V end was cut by 6 bases, the J end by 9 bases, with 15 bases between. The CDR3 extends over 13 amino acids. Germline V gene data show CDR1 as MNHEY and CDR2 as SMNVEV (reference sequence). This CDR3 reads CASRVQGFGEQFF. CDR3 in DNA: TGTGCCAGCAGGGTACAGGGCTTTGGTGAGCAGTTCTTC.

V usage is TRBV7-2 and J usage is TRBJ2-7; weak D call: TRBD1 (5 bases). Germline assignment: CDR1 SGHTA and CDR2 FQGNSA. V was cut by 4 bases and J by 2 bases, with 9 bases left in between. This CDR3 has 13 amino acids. This CDR3 is CASSSLGAYEQYF. The CDR3, as DNA: TGTGCCAGCAGCTCCCTAGGGGCCTACGAGCAGTACTTC.

The chain recombines TRBV5-1 with TRBJ1-5; D gene unclear. Germline V gene lookup returns CDR1 SGHRS and CDR2 YFSETQ. The length of the CDR3 is 15 residues. V dropped 1 base and J dropped 4 bases, with 12 bases sitting between them. Written as DNA, the CDR3 is TGCGCCAGCAGCTTGCACGGTGAGGAAAATCAGCCCCAGCATTTT. Translating gives CASSLHGEENQPQHF.

The J gene is TRBJ2-5, the V gene TRBV12-5; D perhaps matches TRBD2 (5 bases). Trimming pared 3 bases from V and 9 bases from J, leaving 14 bases between. Germline CDR1 LGHNT, CDR2 FRNRAP. CDR3 length: 13 residues. The DNA of the CDR3 is TGTGCTAGTGGTTTAGATCCTCGGGGAGCCCAGTACTTC. This sequence encodes CASGLDPRGAQYF.

The chain's CDR3 is CASSLGLANTGELFF. Written as DNA, the CDR3 is TGCGCCAGCAGCTTGGGGCTAGCTAACACCGGGGAGCTGTTTTTT. The V gene is TRBV5-1, the J gene TRBJ2-2; D is possibly TRBD2 (5 bases). The CDR3 runs to 15 residues. Per germline, CDR1 SGHRS and CDR2 YFSETQ. Deletions cut 0 bases from V and 2 bases from J, with 8 bases between.

Only a few counts were recorded for this clone. J is TRBJ1-5 and V is TRBV5-8; D perhaps matches TRBD1 (5 bases). CDR3 size: 14 residues. Germline CDR1 reads SGHTS; CDR2 reads YDEGEE. V was shortened by 3 bases and J by 4 bases, with 11 bases between the two germline ends. CDR3 sequence (DNA): TGTGCCAGCAGCTCCCGACAGTATAATCAGCCCCAGCATTTT. Protein: CASSSRQYNQPQHF.

A few counts support this clone. This sequence joins TRBV6-1 and TRBJ1-4, with unresolved D. The length of the CDR3 is 14 residues. Looked up from germline, CDR1 is MNHNS and CDR2 is SASEGT. The V end was cut by 7 bases, the J end by 7 bases, with 16 bases between. The CDR3 DNA reads as TGTGCCAGCAACCGGGCAGCACGGGGTGAAAAACTGTTTTTT. Encoded protein: CASNRAARGEKLFF.

In this sample, this clone turned up a few times. This chain uses TRBV28 with TRBJ1-5, with D perhaps TRBD1 (5 bases). The CDR3 loop spans 14 amino acids. Germline CDR1 and CDR2: MDHEN and SYDVKM. The V gene lost 6 bases and the J gene lost 0 bases, with 9 bases spanning the gap. The CDR3: CASRAGYSNQPQHF. The DNA for the CDR3 is TGTGCCAGCAGAGCAGGGTATAGCAATCAGCCCCAGCATTTT.

The rearrangement links TRBV5-1 to TRBJ1-1; perhaps TRBD1 as D (6 bases). Germline loops: CDR1 SGHRS, CDR2 YFSETQ. The CDR3 covers 13 residues. V was clipped by 5 bases and J by 3 bases, with 11 bases between them. Here the CDR3 DNA reads TGCGCCAGCAGGGGGGCCGGTGACACTGAAGCTTTCTTT. Protein product: CASRGAGDTEAFF. Full variable domain (remainder filled in from reference TRBV5-1 and TRBJ1-1): KAGVTQTPRYLIKTRGQQVTLSCSPISGHRSVSWYQQTPGQGLQFLFEYFSETQRNKGNFPGRFSGRQFSNSRSEMNVSTLELGDSALYLCASRGAGDTEAFFGQGTRLTVV.

The chain combines TRBV6-6 with TRBJ1-1; unclear D gene. Trimming left V 2 bases short and J 1 base short, with 8 bases between. This CDR3 has 14 residues. Looked up from germline, CDR1 is MNHNY and CDR2 is SVGAGI (reference sequence). CDR3 in amino acids: CASSYGQKNTEAFF. CDR3 nucleotides: TGTGCCAGCAGTTACGGGCAGAAGAACACTGAAGCTTTCTTT.

Only a few counts were recorded for this clone. The chain is built from TRBV7-9 and TRBJ2-7; 7 bases are a match to TRBD2. CDR1 SEHNR and CDR2 FQNEAQ come from the germline V gene (reference sequence). Losses at the gene ends were 4 bases for V and 6 bases for J; bases not matched to a gene: 6. The CDR3 has 13 residues. The CDR3 DNA is TGTGCCAGCAGCTCCCGGACTAGTTCCGAGCAGTACTTC. Its protein is CASSSRTSSEQYF.

This clone was observed a few times. The J gene is TRBJ1-3, the V gene TRBV6-5, with D unresolved. The CDR3 runs 15 residues. Per the germline V gene, CDR1 is MNHEY and CDR2 is SVGAGI. V was shortened by 8 bases and J by 0 bases, with 14 bases between the two germline ends. This CDR3 reads CASAPRGYSGNTIYF. The CDR3 bases are TGTGCCAGCGCCCCCCGGGGTTACTCTGGAAACACCATATATTTT.

This clone was counted only a few times. This chain connects TRBV28 to TRBJ2-3; 13 bases agree with TRBD2. The J segment lost 2 bases and the V segment lost 2 bases, leaving 7 bases of the junction unmatched. There are 18 residues in the CDR3. From germline, CDR1 is MDHEN and CDR2 SYDVKM. CDR3 nucleotide sequence: TGTGCCAGCAGTTTAGCACGGACTAGCGGGAGATTCACAGATACGCAGTATTTT. This translates into CASSLARTSGRFTDTQYF.

This clone has more than one count but fewer than ten. The V gene is TRBV5-1, the J gene TRBJ2-7; D ambiguous. The length of the CDR3 is 17 residues. V lost 0 bases and J lost 2, with 18 bases in between. CDR1 and CDR2 from the germline V gene are SGHRS and YFSETQ. The DNA for the CDR3 is TGCGCCAGCAGCTTGGTGTCAAGCGCGATGAGGACCTACGAGCAGTACTTC. Translation: CASSLVSSAMRTYEQYF.